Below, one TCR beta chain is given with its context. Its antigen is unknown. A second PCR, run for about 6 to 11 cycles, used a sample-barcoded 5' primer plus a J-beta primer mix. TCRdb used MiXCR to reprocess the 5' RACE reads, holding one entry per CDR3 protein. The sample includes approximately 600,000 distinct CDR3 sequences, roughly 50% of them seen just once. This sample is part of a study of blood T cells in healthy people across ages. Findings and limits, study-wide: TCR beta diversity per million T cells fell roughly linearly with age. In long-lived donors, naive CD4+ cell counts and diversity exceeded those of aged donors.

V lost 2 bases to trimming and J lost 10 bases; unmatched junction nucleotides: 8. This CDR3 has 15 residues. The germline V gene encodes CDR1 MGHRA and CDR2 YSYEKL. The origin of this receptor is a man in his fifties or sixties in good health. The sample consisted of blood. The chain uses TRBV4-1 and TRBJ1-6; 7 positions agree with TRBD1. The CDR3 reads CASSQSGTAGSPLHF. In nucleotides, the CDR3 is TGCGCCAGCAGCCAATCCGGGACAGCCGGGTCACCCCTCCACTTT.